The entry below describes one TCR beta chain. The target antigen is unknown. Germline V lookup: CDR1 MGHRA, CDR2 YSYEKL. V lost 3 bases, J lost 5 bases, and 17 bases lay in between. The CDR3 is made up of 16 amino acids. This sample was taken from a study of T cell clonotyping in hematopoietic cell transplantation. General observations from the study: Few recipient clonotypes overlapped donors; over 95% were de novo at given depth. Without cell sorting, CD4 versus CD8 contributions remain unresolved.

Here immunoSEQ multiplex PCR was the method, and the copy in TCRdb shows in-frame clones only, minus some. The sample lists fewer than 8,000 clones, roughly 94% seen once, with 1.3% in the top ten. Recipient blood drawn about 28 days pretransplant and days 30, 100, 180 after. The source was peripheral blood mononuclear cells, collected 30 days after allogeneic stem cell transplant. V usage is TRBV4-1 and J usage is TRBJ1-5; a possible D gene is TRBD1 (5 bases). The TCR sequence derives from a male patient over 55 who had an allogeneic stem cell transplant from an unrelated donor, so T cells may come from the graft donor. Some clones in this sample may be carry-over from other donors' samples. CDR3 sequence reads: CASSQGLAQVDQPQHF. The CDR3 nucleotides are TGCGCCAGCAGCCAGGGGTTGGCACAGGTTGATCAGCCCCAGCATTTT.